This T cell receptor beta chain was observed in a study of blood T cells in healthy people across ages. Turning to the study itself: About one barcoded beta molecule was captured per two T cells (by template switching). Study conclusions and caveats: Diversity estimated from one million T cells was considered an underestimate.

Through a sample-barcoded 5' primer and a J-beta primer mix, a second PCR was run for about 6 to 11 cycles. Every cDNA molecule carried a tag from a template-switch adaptor bearing 12 random nucleotides. TCRdb passed the 5' RACE reads through MiXCR, listing each CDR3 protein once. The sample shows roughly 650,000 distinct CDR3 sequences, about 32% of them seen only once. As to this clonotype: Its antigen is undetermined. One end of the junction fails to match germline, which may point to a read error.

Each sample gave at least 6 million isolated PBMCs. Per the germline V gene, CDR1 is LGHDT and CDR2 is YNNKEL (reference sequence). This CDR3 has 13 residues. Sequenced input: blood. V and J are TRBV3-1 and TRBJ1-1; D call uncertain. This receptor was obtained from a woman older than 75 in good health. CDR3 loop: CTSSQGGYTEAFF. CDR3 nucleotides: TGTACCAGCAGCCAAGGAGGTTACACTGAAGCTTTCTTT.